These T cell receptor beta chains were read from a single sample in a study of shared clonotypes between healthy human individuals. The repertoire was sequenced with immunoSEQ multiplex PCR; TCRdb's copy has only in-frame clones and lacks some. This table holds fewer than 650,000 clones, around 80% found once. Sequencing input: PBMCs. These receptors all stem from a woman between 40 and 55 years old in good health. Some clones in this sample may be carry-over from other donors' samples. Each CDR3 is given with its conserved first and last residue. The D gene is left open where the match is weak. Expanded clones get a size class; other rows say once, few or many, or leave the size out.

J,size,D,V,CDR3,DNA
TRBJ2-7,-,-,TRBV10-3,CAISESREEQYF,TGTGCCATCAGTGAGTCAAGGGAAGAGCAGTACTTC
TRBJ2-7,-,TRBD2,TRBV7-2,CASSLERQREVYEQYF,TGTGCCAGCAGCTTAGAGCGGCAACGGGAGGTCTACGAGCAGTACTTC
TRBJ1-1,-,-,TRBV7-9,CASSRGSGNTEAFF,TGTGCCAGCAGCAGAGGATCAGGGAACACTGAAGCTTTCTTT
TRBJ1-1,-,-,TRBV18,CASSPGRGTEAFF,TGTGCCAGCTCACCAGGGAGGGGCACTGAAGCTTTCTTT
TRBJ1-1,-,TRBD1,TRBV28,CASSLHYAGGNTEAFF,TGTGCCAGCAGTCTCCACTACGCAGGGGGGAACACTGAAGCTTTCTTT
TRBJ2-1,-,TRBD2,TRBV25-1,CASSKAPGTSGMNEQFF,TGTGCCAGCAGTAAAGCCCCCGGAACTAGCGGGATGAATGAGCAGTTCTTC
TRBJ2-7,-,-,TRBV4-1,CASSQGVTSYEQYF,TGCGCCAGCAGCCAAGGAGTAACCTCCTACGAGCAGTACTTC
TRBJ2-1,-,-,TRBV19,CASSIAGDYNEQFF,TGTGCCAGTAGTATAGCTGGGGACTACAATGAGCAGTTCTTC
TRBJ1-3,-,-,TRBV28,CASREPSGNTIYF,TGTGCCAGCAGAGAACCCTCTGGAAACACCATATATTTT
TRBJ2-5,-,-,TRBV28,CASSLRTNWRETQYF,TGTGCCAGCAGTCTCAGGACGAACTGGAGGGAGACCCAGTACTTC
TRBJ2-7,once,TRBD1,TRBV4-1,CASSRGQGAGEQYF,TGCGCCAGCAGCCGGGGACAGGGGGCGGGAGAGCAGTACTTC
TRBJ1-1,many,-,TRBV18,CASSPVGAASNTEAFF,TGTGCCAGCTCACCGGTAGGGGCAGCTTCGAACACTGAAGCTTTCTTT
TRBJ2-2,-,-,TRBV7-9,CASSKTTGELFF,TGTGCCAGCAGCAAAACGACCGGGGAGCTGTTTTTT
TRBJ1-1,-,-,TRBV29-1,CSAEALNRGTEAFF,TGCAGCGCTGAGGCCCTAAACCGGGGCACTGAAGCTTTCTTT
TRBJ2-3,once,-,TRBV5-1,CASSLFGTDTQYF,TGCGCCAGCAGCTTGTTCGGTACAGATACGCAGTATTTT
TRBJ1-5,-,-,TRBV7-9,CASSRTGGGNQPQHF,TGTGCCAGCAGCAGAACCGGGGGCGGGAATCAGCCCCAGCATTTT
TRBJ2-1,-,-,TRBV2,CASSEQGQSSYNEQFF,TGTGCCAGCAGTGAACAAGGACAGAGCTCCTACAATGAGCAGTTCTTC
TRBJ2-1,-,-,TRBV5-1,CASSPTTGLDNEQFF,TGCGCCAGCAGCCCCACGACAGGCCTTGACAATGAGCAGTTCTTC
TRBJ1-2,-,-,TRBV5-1,CASSPDGTKGYGYTF,TGCGCCAGCAGCCCAGACGGGACTAAAGGATATGGCTACACCTTC
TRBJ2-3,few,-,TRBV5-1,CASSLDRSTDTQYF,TGCGCCAGCAGCTTGGACAGAAGCACAGATACGCAGTATTTT
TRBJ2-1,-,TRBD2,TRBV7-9,CASSPGGVYNEQFF,TGTGCCAGCAGCCCCGGGGGGGTCTACAATGAGCAGTTCTTC
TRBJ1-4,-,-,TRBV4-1,CASSQATATNEKLFF,TGCGCCAGCAGCCAAGCAACAGCAACTAATGAAAAACTGTTTTTT
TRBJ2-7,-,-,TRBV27,CASKGAGSSYEQYF,TGTGCCAGCAAGGGAGCCGGGAGCTCCTACGAGCAGTACTTC